Given below is one T cell receptor beta chain in context. The PCR contained 60 Vbeta and 13 Jbeta primers. The repertoire was sequenced with immunoSEQ multiplex PCR; TCRdb's copy has only in-frame clones and lacks some. The table has around 99,000 clones, 70% to 80% seen once. This record belongs to a study of cytomegalovirus exposure and HLA in healthy donors. Background on the study: For the approximately 360 genotyped donors, 75% to 90% fell within the Caucasian-associated ancestry cluster.

CDR3 length: 14 residues. Germline CDR1 reads KGHSH; CDR2 reads LQKENI. The V and J ends lost 4 bases and 7 bases, in that order; junction bases with no gene match: 5. The sequence came from a man aged 35-49 years in good health and CMV-seronegative. The specimen sequenced was PBMCs. The chain joins TRBV18 to TRBJ2-7; 12 bases are a match to TRBD1. The CDR3 sequence is CASSRGQGAQEQYF. In nucleotides, the CDR3 is TGTGCCAGCTCACGGGGACAGGGGGCGCAAGAGCAGTACTTC.